The 27 T cell receptor beta chains listed next were all sequenced from one sample in a study of T cell responses to AZD1222 COVID-19 vaccine. Method: immunoSEQ multiplex PCR; TCRdb's copy keeps in-frame clones and lacks some. Counted here are 90,000 to 95,000 clones, roughly nine tenths occurring once; the ten biggest clones make up around 6.9%. The sample in question was peripheral blood, obtained on day 0 of AZD1222 vaccination. These receptors were obtained from an adult in good health.

The genes are TRBV27 and TRBJ1-5; D remains unclear. Deletions cut 8 bases from V and 2 bases from J, with 16 bases between. This CDR3 has 15 residues. Germline V gives CDR1 MNHEY, CDR2 SMNVEV (reference sequence). CDR3 amino acids: CASSKGGDGNQPQHF. The CDR3 bases are TGTGCCAGCTCGAAGGGAGGTGACGGCAATCAGCCCCAGCATTTT.

The V and J genes are TRBV3-1 (or the pseudogene TRBV3-2) and TRBJ2-5, with a weak D call TRBD1 (5 bases). The ends were cut back, 6 bases at V and 1 base at J, with 15 bases in the middle. This CDR3 has 15 amino acids. The germline V gene encodes CDR1 LGHDT and CDR2 YNNKEL (reference sequence). The chain's CDR3 is CASRKEGAGQETQYF. The DNA for the CDR3 is TGTGCCAGCAGGAAAGAAGGGGCCGGCCAAGAGACCCAGTACTTC.

Only one count was recorded for this clone. The rearrangement joins TRBV24-1 to TRBJ2-7; 11 bases are shared with TRBD2. The CDR3 extends over 14 amino acids. V was pared by 9 bases and J by 2 bases, with 5 bases of the junction left unmatched. Germline CDR1 reads KGHDR; CDR2 reads SFDVKD. The CDR3 here is CATPLAGEPYEQYF. The CDR3 bases are TGTGCCACCCCACTAGCGGGGGAACCCTACGAGCAGTACTTC.

The V call is TRBV5-3, the J call TRBJ2-1; D is perhaps TRBD1 (5 bases). TRBV5-3 is flagged as an ORF with uncertain function. The CDR3 runs to 15 residues. V gave up 5 bases and J gave up 10 bases, with 22 bases separating them. The CDR3 DNA follows: TGTGCCAGAAGGAGGCCCTACACCCCTGGGGCGGAGCAGTTCTTC. Its translation: CARRRPYTPGAEQFF.

The V and J genes are TRBV6-5 and TRBJ2-5, with D unclear. Germline V gene lookup returns CDR1 MNHEY and CDR2 SVGAGI. Trimming left V 0 bases short and J 1 base short, with 9 bases between. The CDR3 is made up of 15 amino acids. In DNA, the CDR3 is TGTGCCAGCAGTTACTCAGGGCAGCCCCAAGAGACCCAGTACTTC. Translating gives CASSYSGQPQETQYF.

The rearrangement joins TRBV4-1 to TRBJ1-5; D is perhaps TRBD1 (6 bases). The CDR3 spans 15 residues. The germline V gene encodes CDR1 MGHRA and CDR2 YSYEKL. V lost 0 bases, J lost 4 bases, and 10 bases lay in between. CDR3 amino acids: CASSQDRGWNQPQHF. DNA of the CDR3: TGCGCCAGCAGCCAAGATAGGGGGTGGAATCAGCCCCAGCATTTT.

The chain has TRBV10-3 and TRBJ2-1; TRBD2 agrees at 7 bases. The CDR3 is made up of 17 amino acids. J lost 1 base, V lost 6 bases, and 12 bases had no gene match. CDR1 and CDR2 from the germline V gene are ENHRY and SYGVKD. CDR3 residues: CAISALLAQLSYNEQFF. The CDR3 nucleotides read TGTGCCATCAGCGCCTTACTAGCGCAACTATCCTACAATGAGCAGTTCTTC.

V and J are TRBV2 and TRBJ1-4; D gene unclear. V was shortened by 5 bases and J by 0 bases, with 7 bases between the two germline ends. There are 14 residues in the CDR3. CDR1 SNHLY and CDR2 FYNNEI come from the germline V gene. The CDR3 here is CASSTSATNEKLFF. DNA for the CDR3: TGTGCCAGCAGTACATCGGCAACTAATGAAAAACTGTTTTTT.

The V call is TRBV27, the J call TRBJ1-1; no reliable D call. The V and J ends lost 5 bases and 0 bases respectively, with 7 bases between them. Germline V gene sequence: CDR1 MNHEY, CDR2 SMNVEV (reference sequence). This CDR3 spans 13 amino acids. Here the CDR3 reads CASSPSMNTEAFF. CDR3 DNA: TGTGCCAGCAGTCCTTCCATGAACACTGAAGCTTTCTTT.

V usage is TRBV18 and J usage is TRBJ2-2; TRBD1 matches at 7 bases. Trimming at V came to 2 bases and at J to 2 bases, leaving 5 bases not matched to a gene. The CDR3 sequence is 16 residues long. CDR1 and CDR2 from the germline V gene are KGHSH and LQKENI. Here the CDR3 DNA reads TGTGCCAGCTCACCAGGGACAGCAGCAAACACCGGGGAGCTGTTTTTT. It encodes CASSPGTAANTGELFF.

This clone was observed once. The chain recombines TRBV28 with TRBJ1-2; the D is unclear. This CDR3 contains 12 residues. Germline V CDR1 and CDR2: MDHEN, SYDVKM. Trimming pared 5 bases from V and 4 bases from J, leaving 8 bases between. The CDR3 DNA reads TGTGCCAGCAGTCCAAGGGTCTATGGCTACACCTTC. Protein: CASSPRVYGYTF.

This sequence joins TRBV6-5 and TRBJ1-5; TRBD1 is a possible D gene (5 bases). V lost 6 bases and J 9 bases, leaving 21 bases between the germline ends. CDR3 length: 15 amino acids. The V gene's germline CDR1 is MNHEY and CDR2 SVGAGI. This CDR3 reads CASSRVVLGGGPQHF. CDR3 coding DNA: TGTGCCAGCAGCCGGGTCGTTCTCGGTGGGGGGCCCCAGCATTTT.

The rearrangement joins TRBV5-4 to TRBJ2-1, with 7 bases that match TRBD2. This CDR3 comprises 15 residues. The V segment lost 0 bases and the J segment 7 bases; nucleotides outside the gene matches: 7. Germline values: CDR1 SGHNT, CDR2 YYREEE (reference sequence). As DNA, the CDR3 is TGTGCCAGCAGCTTGGGGGGCGGGAGTAGGAATGAGCAGTTCTTC. Amino acids: CASSLGGGSRNEQFF.

The chain employs TRBV7-9 and TRBJ1-1; D perhaps matches TRBD1 (5 bases). Deletions cut 4 bases from V and 1 base from J, with 10 bases between. The CDR3 is 14 residues long. Germline CDR1 SEHNR, CDR2 FQNEAQ (reference sequence). CDR3 nucleotides: TGTGCCAGCAGCTCCCACGACAGGAACACTGAAGCTTTCTTT. Translation: CASSSHDRNTEAFF. Combining the CDR3 with reference TRBV7-9 and TRBJ1-1 gives the whole variable domain DTGVSQNPRHKITKRGQNVTFRCDPISEHNRLYWYRQTLGQGPEFLTYFQNEAQLEKSRLLSDRFSAERPKGSFSTLEIQRTEQGDSAMYLCASSSHDRNTEAFFGQGTRLTVV.

The chain combines TRBV6-6 with TRBJ2-1; D is undetermined. Trimming left V 0 bases short and J 4 bases short, with 13 bases between. The CDR3 sequence is 16 residues long. Germline loops: CDR1 MNHNY, CDR2 SVGAGI (reference sequence). The CDR3 reads CASSYSGISPYNEQFF. The CDR3 bases are TGTGCCAGCAGTTACTCAGGGATTTCCCCATACAATGAGCAGTTCTTC.

This clone was recorded only once. CDR3: CSVKPSGVYGYTF. DNA of the CDR3: TGCAGCGTTAAGCCGTCAGGTGTCTATGGCTACACCTTC. This rearrangement joins TRBV29-1 to TRBJ1-2; the D is unclear. Germline V gene sequence: CDR1 SQVTM, CDR2 ANQGSEA. The CDR3 covers 13 residues. Trimming took 5 bases from V and 4 from J, leaving 14 bases between them.

For the CDR3, the DNA is TGCGCCAGCAGCCAAGAACCACTGAGGAACACTGAAGCTTTCTTT. This translates into CASSQEPLRNTEAFF. This sequence joins TRBV4-3 and TRBJ1-1; D unresolved. CDR1 and CDR2 (germline): LGHNA, YSLEER. Trimming cost V 0 bases and J 1 base, with 9 bases left between them. CDR3 length: 15 amino acids.

The chain recombines TRBV12-3 or TRBV12-4 with TRBJ1-1; the D is unclear. The V end was cut by 3 bases, the J end by 1 base, with 6 bases between. The CDR3 totals 13 residues. The CDR3 DNA follows: TGTGCCAGCAGTTTTCACGGGAACACTGAAGCTTTCTTT. Its translation: CASSFHGNTEAFF.

This clone was recorded once. This chain uses TRBV6-5 with TRBJ1-6; a weak D match, TRBD1 (6 bases). Trimming cost V 0 bases and J 10 bases, with 16 bases left between them. The CDR3 contains 16 residues. Germline values: CDR1 MNHEY, CDR2 SVGAGI. The DNA for the CDR3 is TGTGCCAGCAGTTACTCGAGTGCCAGGGGCCGATCACCCCTCCACTTT. Residues: CASSYSSARGRSPLHF.

This chain joins TRBV19 and TRBJ1-5, with 8 nucleotides matching TRBD1. The V gene's germline CDR1 is LNHDA and CDR2 SQIVND (reference sequence). The trim removed 3 bases at V and 11 bases at J, leaving 12 bases unmatched. The CDR3 totals 15 residues. CDR3 sequence: CASSMHGTGNKSQHF. CDR3 in DNA: TGTGCCAGTAGTATGCACGGGACAGGTAATAAGTCCCAGCATTTT. Combining the CDR3 with reference TRBV19 and TRBJ1-5 gives the whole variable domain DGGITQSPKYLFRKEGQNVTLSCEQNLNHDAMYWYRQDPGQGLRLIYYSQIVNDFQKGDIAEGYSVSREKKESFPLTVTSAQKNPTAFYLCASSMHGTGNKSQHFGDGTRLSIL.

This CDR3 is CAWSVFGSHSGNTIYF. In nucleotides, the CDR3 is TGTGCCTGGAGTGTATTCGGGTCCCACTCTGGAAACACCATATATTTT. This rearrangement joins TRBV30 to TRBJ1-3; no clear D gene. V gave up 0 bases and J gave up 0 bases, with 12 bases separating them. The CDR3 extends over 16 amino acids. Germline CDR1 and CDR2: GTSNPN and SVGIG (reference sequence).

V and J are TRBV5-1 and TRBJ1-3; possible D gene TRBD1, 5 bases. CDR1 and CDR2 from the germline V gene are SGHRS and YFSETQ. The CDR3 covers 15 residues. Trimming cost V 0 bases and J 4 bases, with 11 bases left between them. CDR3 nucleotides: TGCGCCAGCAGCTTGGAGGGACTCGCAGGAAACACCATATATTTT. Its protein product is CASSLEGLAGNTIYF.

This chain joins TRBV2 and TRBJ2-5; 7 bases line up with TRBD1. From germline, CDR1 is SNHLY and CDR2 FYNNEI. V dropped 6 bases and J dropped 4; count of bases not matched to a gene: 2. The CDR3 runs to 12 residues. CDR3 region: CASRRQGETQYF. For the CDR3, the DNA is TGTGCCAGCAGAAGACAGGGAGAGACCCAGTACTTC.

This rearrangement joins TRBV11-1 to TRBJ2-7; TRBD1 agrees at 9 bases. CDR3 length: 13 residues. CDR1 is SGHAT and CDR2 is FQDESV in the germline V gene (reference sequence). The ends lost 3 bases at V and 9 bases at J; junction bases unmatched: 6. CDR3 sequence (DNA): TGTGCCAGCAGCTTTTCGGGACAGGGTTCGCAGTACTTC. The encoded protein is CASSFSGQGSQYF.

The CDR3 DNA reads as TGTGCCAGCAGTTTATACAGGAATTCACCCCTCCACTTT. Translation: CASSLYRNSPLHF. The V gene is TRBV27, the J gene TRBJ1-6, with D perhaps matching TRBD1 (5 bases). Germline CDR1 reads MNHEY; CDR2 reads SMNVEV (reference sequence). The germline V and J ends were trimmed by 1 base and 7 bases, with 5 bases remaining between them. The CDR3 contains 13 residues.

The chain recombines TRBV4-3 with TRBJ1-1, with 7 bases aligning to TRBD1. CDR1 and CDR2 from the germline V gene are LGHNA and YSLEER. Trimming removed 3 bases from V and 4 bases from J; junction bases left unmatched: 8. The CDR3 has 15 residues. CDR3 loop: CASSHLGQRITEAFF. The DNA for the CDR3 is TGCGCCAGCAGCCACCTGGGACAGAGGATCACTGAAGCTTTCTTT.

The CDR3 DNA is TGTGCCAGTAGTACCCACCACAGGGGGCGCGCCTATGGCTACACCTTC. Translated, it gives CASSTHHRGRAYGYTF. The chain recombines TRBV19 with TRBJ1-2, with 9 bases fitting TRBD1. Germline V CDR1 and CDR2: LNHDA, SQIVND (reference sequence). The CDR3 extends over 16 amino acids. V lost 4 bases, J lost 4 bases, and 10 bases stayed unmatched.